The 10 T cell receptor beta chains listed next were all sequenced from one sample in a study of blood T cell repertoires in COVID-19 (dated by TCRdb to the early 2020s). The library was obtained by the immunoSEQ multiplex PCR assay. Imported from immuneACCESS, the table was reduced by TCRdb to in-frame sequences with V and J called. These copies leave out some clones; in studies compared against another copy, an unresolved V gene accounts for under half, and the cause of the remainder is not known. For this sample the table gives over 200,000 clones, of which more than 90% were detected only once. The biggest ten clones account for approximately 2.6% of the sample. What was sequenced was peripheral blood. These receptors all come from a person aged 18 to 30 with COVID-19, enrolled during active disease.

This chain connects TRBV19 to TRBJ2-7; 9 bases are a match to TRBD2. The CDR3 totals 14 residues. With 7 bases clipped from V and 4 bases from J, the junction kept 8 bases outside the gene matches. The germline CDR1 and CDR2 sequences are LNHDA and SQIVND (reference sequence). In nucleotides, the CDR3 is TGTGCCAGTAAGGCGCGGGAGGGCCGGTACGAGCAGTACTTC. Translated, it gives CASKAREGRYEQYF.

The CDR3 coding sequence is TGTGCCAGCAGCTCACTGGGGGGACAGGTTAGCAATCAGCCCCAGCATTTT. The encoded protein is CASSSLGGQVSNQPQHF. The chain joins TRBV7-8 to TRBJ1-5; 8 bases line up with TRBD1. CDR3 length equals 17 residues. Trimming cost V 4 bases and J 0 bases; bases outside gene matches: 8. CDR1 is SGHVS and CDR2 is FQNEAQ in the germline V gene.

The chain employs TRBV5-1 and TRBJ2-1, with TRBD2 matching 9 bases. CDR3 size: 15 residues. V lost 4 bases to trimming and J lost 8 bases; unmatched junction nucleotides: 10. Germline V lookup: CDR1 SGHRS, CDR2 YFSETQ. CDR3 nucleotides: TGCGCCAGCAGCCCTTCCGGCGGGGGGGGATATGAGCAGTTCTTC. Translating gives CASSPSGGGGYEQFF.

The chain couples TRBV5-5 to TRBJ1-1; D is possibly TRBD1 (6 bases). V shed 4 bases and J shed 0 bases, with 19 bases lying between them. CDR3 length: 17 amino acids. Germline V gene lookup returns CDR1 SGHKS and CDR2 YYEKEE (reference sequence). CDR3 sequence (DNA): TGTGCCAGCAGCACATATCCGACAGGTCTAATGAACACTGAAGCTTTCTTT. This gives the protein CASSTYPTGLMNTEAFF.

V and J are TRBV19 and TRBJ2-6, with 7 bases that match TRBD1. Per the germline V gene, CDR1 is LNHDA and CDR2 is SQIVND (reference sequence). V was pared by 6 bases and J by 4 bases, with 6 bases of the junction left unmatched. The CDR3 extends over 15 amino acids. CDR3 DNA: TGTGCCAGTAGAACTACAGGGGCCGGGGCCAACGTCCTGACTTTC. The encoded protein is CASRTTGAGANVLTF.

The chain has TRBV5-6 and TRBJ1-6, with D possibly being TRBD1 (6 bases). Between the trimmed V and J ends, which lost 1 base and 7 bases, there was a span of 6 bases. This CDR3 is 13 amino acids long. Per the germline V gene, CDR1 is SGHDT and CDR2 is YYEEEE. CDR3 region: CASSLQGNSPLHF. In DNA form, the CDR3 reads TGTGCCAGCAGCTTGCAGGGGAATTCACCCCTCCACTTT. Full variable domain (outside the CDR3, taken from reference TRBV5-6 and TRBJ1-6): DAGVTQSPTHLIKTRGQQVTLRCSPKSGHDTVSWYQQALGQGPQFIFQYYEEEERQRGNFPDRFSGHQFPNYSSELNVNALLLGDSALYLCASSLQGNSPLHFGNGTRLTVT.

This chain connects TRBV6-5 to TRBJ1-2, with 7 bases lining up with TRBD1. This CDR3 has 14 amino acids. Germline V gene sequence: CDR1 MNHEY, CDR2 SVGAGI. V lost 0 bases, J lost 8 bases, and 6 bases stayed unmatched. CDR3 protein: CASSYSAGGRGYTF. As DNA, the CDR3 is TGTGCCAGCAGTTACTCAGCAGGGGGTAGAGGCTACACCTTC.

V and J are TRBV28 and TRBJ1-5; D might be TRBD1 (5 bases). The CDR3 sequence is 15 residues long. Per germline, CDR1 MDHEN and CDR2 SYDVKM. The V gene lost 2 bases and the J gene lost 2 bases, with 10 bases spanning the gap. The CDR3 DNA sequence: TGTGCCAGCAGTTTACAGGACATGGGCAATCAGCCCCAGCATTTT. Translation: CASSLQDMGNQPQHF.

This chain uses TRBV28 with TRBJ1-1; tentatively, D is TRBD1 (6 bases). CDR3 length: 13 amino acids. Germline V gives CDR1 MDHEN, CDR2 SYDVKM. The ends were cut back, 2 bases at V and 8 bases at J, with 12 bases in the middle. The CDR3 protein is CASSLLQGSEAFF. The CDR3 DNA is TGTGCCAGCAGTTTACTACAGGGTTCGGAAGCTTTCTTT.

This clone was detected once. The genes are TRBV27 and TRBJ2-6; D remains unclear. The V gene lost 2 bases and the J gene lost 1 base, with 12 bases spanning the gap. This CDR3 is built from 17 residues. Germline V gene sequence: CDR1 MNHEY, CDR2 SMNVEV (reference sequence). In nucleotides, the CDR3 is TGTGCCAGCAGTTTAGGCCCTTGGGCTTCTGGGGCCAACGTCCTGACTTTC. Translated: CASSLGPWASGANVLTF.